This section outlines one TCR beta chain sequence together with its context. The sample is drawn from a study of T cell responses to AZD1222 COVID-19 vaccine. Using immunoSEQ multiplex PCR, the repertoire was profiled, and TCRdb retains in-frame clones only, with some absent. Of about 83,000 clones listed, 88% are singletons. This CDR3 is 14 amino acids long. V lost 6 bases to trimming and J lost 0 bases, with 11 bases between them. Germline V gives CDR1 MDHEN, CDR2 SYDVKM. This specimen consisted of peripheral blood, obtained on day 0 of MenACWY control vaccination. The chain has TRBV28 and TRBJ1-2; no definite D call. This receptor was identified in an adult in good health. CDR3 sequence: CASSLGRANYGYTF. In DNA, the CDR3 is TGTGCCAGCAGCCTAGGACGGGCTAACTATGGCTACACCTTC.